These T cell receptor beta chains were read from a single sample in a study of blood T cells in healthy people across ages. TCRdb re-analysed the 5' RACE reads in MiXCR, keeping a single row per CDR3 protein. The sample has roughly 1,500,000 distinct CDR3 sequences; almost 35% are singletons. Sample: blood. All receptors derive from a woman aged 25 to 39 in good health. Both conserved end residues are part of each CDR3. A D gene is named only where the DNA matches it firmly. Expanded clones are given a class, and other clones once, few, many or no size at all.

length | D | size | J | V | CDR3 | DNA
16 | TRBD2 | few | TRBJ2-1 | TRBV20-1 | CSASQAASGRYNEQFF | TGCAGTGCTAGCCAAGCGGCTAGCGGGAGGTACAATGAGCAGTTCTTC
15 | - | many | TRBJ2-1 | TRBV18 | CASSGAAGLYNEQFF | TGTGCCAGCTCAGGGGCGGCGGGGCTCTACAATGAGCAGTTCTTC
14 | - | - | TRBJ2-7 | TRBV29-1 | CSVVFFRRAYKQYF | TGCAGCGTTGTATTCTTCCGCAGGGCCTACAAGCAGTACTTC
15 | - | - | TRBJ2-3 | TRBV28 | CASSEAQRSTDTQYF | TGTGCCAGCAGTGAAGCGCAACGAAGCACAGATACGCAGTATTTT
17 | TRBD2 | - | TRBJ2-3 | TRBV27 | CASSLTSGGAIPDTQYF | TGTGCCAGCAGTTTGACTAGCGGGGGGGCCATACCAGATACGCAGTATTTT
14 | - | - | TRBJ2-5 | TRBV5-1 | CASSLAEFQETQYF | TGCGCCAGCAGCTTGGCAGAGTTTCAAGAGACCCAGTACTTC
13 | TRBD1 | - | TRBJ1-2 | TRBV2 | CASWGRGNYGYTF | TGTGCCAGCTGGGGCAGGGGGAACTATGGCTACACCTTC
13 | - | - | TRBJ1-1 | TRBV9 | CASSVAGATEAFF | TGTGCCAGCAGCGTAGCCGGGGCCACTGAAGCTTTCTTT
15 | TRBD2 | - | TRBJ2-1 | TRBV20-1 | CSASSLAESYNEQFF | TGCAGTGCTAGTTCGCTAGCGGAGTCCTACAATGAGCAGTTCTTC
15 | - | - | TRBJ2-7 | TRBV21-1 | CASSKGEDREHEQYF | TGTGCCAGCAGCAAAGGTGAGGACAGAGAGCACGAGCAGTACTTC
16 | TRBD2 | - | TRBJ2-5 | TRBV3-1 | CASSPSGSGGVGTQYF | TGTGCCAGCAGCCCGTCCGGGAGCGGGGGTGTGGGGACCCAGTACTTC
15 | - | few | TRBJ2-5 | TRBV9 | CASSTRGGGQETQYF | TGTGCCAGCAGCACGCGCGGAGGGGGACAAGAGACCCAGTACTTC
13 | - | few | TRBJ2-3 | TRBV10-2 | CASTRTSSDTQYF | TGCGCCAGCACCAGGACCTCATCAGATACGCAGTATTTT
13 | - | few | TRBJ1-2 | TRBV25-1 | CASMRYQKDGYTF | TGTGCCAGCATGAGGTACCAGAAGGATGGCTACACCTTC
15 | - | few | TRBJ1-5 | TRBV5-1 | CASSLGTYSNQPQHF | TGCGCCAGCAGCTTGGGCACTTATAGCAATCAGCCCCAGCATTTT
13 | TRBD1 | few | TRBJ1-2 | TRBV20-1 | CSARTGSYYGYTF | TGCAGTGCTAGGACAGGGAGCTACTATGGCTACACCTTC
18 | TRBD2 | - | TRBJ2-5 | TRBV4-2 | CASSPGLAGGQDQETQYF | TGTGCCAGCAGCCCGGGACTAGCGGGGGGGCAGGACCAAGAGACCCAGTACTTC
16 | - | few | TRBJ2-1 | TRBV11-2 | CASSSHGARSYNEQFF | TGTGCCAGCAGCTCTCACGGGGCGCGGTCCTACAATGAGCAGTTCTTC
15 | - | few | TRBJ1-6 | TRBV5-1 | CASSRRTDDNSPLHF | TGCGCCAGCAGCCGAAGGACAGACGATAATTCACCCCTCCACTTT
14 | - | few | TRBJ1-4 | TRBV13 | CASSSATGAEKLFF | TGTGCCAGCAGCTCCGCTACCGGGGCTGAAAAACTGTTTTTT
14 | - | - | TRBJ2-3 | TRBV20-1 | CSARDQRGKDTQYF | TGCAGTGCTAGAGATCAGCGCGGGAAGGATACGCAGTATTTT
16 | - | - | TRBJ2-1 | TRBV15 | CATSHSRDPGVGEQFF | TGTGCCACCAGCCATTCTCGGGACCCTGGGGTCGGTGAGCAGTTCTTC
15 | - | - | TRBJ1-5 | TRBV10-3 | CATAQSVGDNQPQHF | TGTGCCACCGCGCAATCAGTAGGGGACAATCAGCCCCAGCATTTT
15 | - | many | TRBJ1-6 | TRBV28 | CTTRGGGSYNSPLHF | TGCACAACCCGAGGAGGGGGGTCCTATAATTCACCCCTCCACTTT
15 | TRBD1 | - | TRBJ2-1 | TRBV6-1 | CASSDAAGGFNEQFF | TGCGCCAGCAGTGATGCTGCAGGGGGTTTCAATGAGCAGTTCTTC
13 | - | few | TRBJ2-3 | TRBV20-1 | CSASASDTDTQYF | TGCAGTGCTAGTGCTAGCGACACAGATACGCAGTATTTT
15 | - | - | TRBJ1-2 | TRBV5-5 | CASSLDRPTRYGYTF | TGTGCCAGCAGCCTCGACAGACCGACACGATATGGCTACACCTTC
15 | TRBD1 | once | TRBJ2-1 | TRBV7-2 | CASSLRGTGHDEQFF | TGTGCCAGCAGCTTAAGAGGGACAGGGCACGATGAGCAGTTCTTC
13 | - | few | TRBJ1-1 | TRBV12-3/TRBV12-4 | CASSLIMNTEAFF | TGTGCCAGCAGTCTAATTATGAACACTGAAGCTTTCTTT
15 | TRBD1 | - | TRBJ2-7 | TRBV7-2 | CASSDRDRLAYERYF | TGTGCCAGCAGCGATAGGGACAGGCTGGCCTACGAGCGGTACTTC
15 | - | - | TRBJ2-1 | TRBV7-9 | CAYIHAGPRGNEQFF | TGTGCCTACATCCACGCGGGACCCCGGGGGAATGAGCAGTTCTTC
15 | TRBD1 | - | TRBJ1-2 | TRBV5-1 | CASSLATGVGYGYTF | TGCGCCAGCAGCTTGGCGACAGGGGTCGGCTATGGCTACACCTTC
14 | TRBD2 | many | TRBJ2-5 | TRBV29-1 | CSVEGGGAGETQYF | TGCAGCGTTGAGGGCGGGGGTGCCGGGGAGACCCAGTACTTC
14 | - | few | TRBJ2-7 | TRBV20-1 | CSASSRGRSNEQYF | TGCAGTGCTTCTTCTAGGGGGAGGTCCAACGAGCAGTACTTC
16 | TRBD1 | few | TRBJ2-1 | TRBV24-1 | CATSEPSGTGGDGQFF | TGTGCCACCAGTGAACCATCCGGGACAGGGGGCGATGGGCAGTTCTTC
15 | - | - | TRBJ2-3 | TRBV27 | CASRGLQNFTDTQYF | TGTGCCAGCAGAGGACTCCAAAACTTCACAGATACGCAGTATTTT
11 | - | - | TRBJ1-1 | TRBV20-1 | CSARESGGAFF | TGCAGTGCTAGGGAGTCTGGGGGAGCTTTCTTT
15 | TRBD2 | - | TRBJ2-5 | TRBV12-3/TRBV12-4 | CAGRDIAGGLETQYF | TGTGCCGGCAGGGACATAGCGGGAGGGCTAGAGACCCAGTACTTC
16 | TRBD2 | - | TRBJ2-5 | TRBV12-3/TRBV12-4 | CASRDDSGSTTETQYF | TGTGCCAGCAGGGATGATAGCGGGAGTACGACGGAGACCCAGTACTTC
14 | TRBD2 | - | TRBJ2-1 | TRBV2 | CASNFGGSRSEQFF | TGTGCCAGCAATTTTGGCGGGAGTAGGAGTGAGCAGTTCTTC
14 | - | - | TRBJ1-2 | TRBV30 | CACPRGGGNYGYTF | TGTGCCTGTCCCCGGGGCGGGGGAAACTATGGCTACACCTTC
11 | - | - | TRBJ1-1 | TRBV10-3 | CAITGDTEAFF | TGTGCCATCACAGGTGACACTGAAGCTTTCTTT
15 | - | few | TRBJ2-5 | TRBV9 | CASSADGSVWETQYF | TGTGCCAGCAGCGCCGATGGGTCTGTCTGGGAGACCCAGTACTTC
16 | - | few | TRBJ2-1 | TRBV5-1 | CASSSSAVGSYNEQFF | TGCGCCAGCAGTTCCTCAGCCGTGGGCTCCTACAATGAGCAGTTCTTC
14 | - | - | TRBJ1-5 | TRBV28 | CASTPPGRGWPQHF | TGTGCCAGCACCCCTCCGGGCAGAGGTTGGCCCCAGCATTTT
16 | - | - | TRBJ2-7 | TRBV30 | CAWSVPQGVLSYEQYF | TGTGCCTGGAGTGTACCCCAGGGCGTCCTCTCCTACGAGCAGTACTTC